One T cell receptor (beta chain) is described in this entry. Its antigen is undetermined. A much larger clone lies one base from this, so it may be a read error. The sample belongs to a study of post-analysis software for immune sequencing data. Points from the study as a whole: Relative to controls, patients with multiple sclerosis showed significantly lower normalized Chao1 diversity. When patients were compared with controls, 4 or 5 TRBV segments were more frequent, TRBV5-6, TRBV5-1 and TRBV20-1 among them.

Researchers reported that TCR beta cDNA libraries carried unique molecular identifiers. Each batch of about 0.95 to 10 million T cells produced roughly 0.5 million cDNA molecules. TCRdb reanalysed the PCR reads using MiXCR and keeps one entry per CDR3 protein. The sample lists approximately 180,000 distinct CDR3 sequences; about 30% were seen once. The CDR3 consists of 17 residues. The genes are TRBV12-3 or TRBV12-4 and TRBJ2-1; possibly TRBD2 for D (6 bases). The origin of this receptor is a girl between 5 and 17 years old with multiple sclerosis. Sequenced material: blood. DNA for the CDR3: TGTGCCGGCAGTTTAGCGGCGTGGGGGGACCCGGTCAATGAGCAGTTCTTC. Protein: CAGSLAAWGDPVNEQFF.